Below, one T cell receptor beta chain is given with its context. Trimming removed 5 bases from V and 1 base from J; junction bases left unmatched: 11. The CDR3 contains 18 residues. CDR1 and CDR2 from the germline V gene are MDHEN and SYDVKM. Synthetic templates analogous to TCR were spiked into all PCRs individually. Produced via immunoSEQ multiplex PCR; TCRdb's table is partial and in-frame only. The repertoire holds 30,000 to 40,000 clones, with about 80% as singletons. Specified time point: pretreatment peripheral blood. The data were obtained in a study of PD-L1 blockade in urothelial cancer. Study as a whole: Male patients with bladder-origin urothelial cancer numbered about 90% of the 29. Between 0 and 3 prior chemotherapy regimens had been given to patients. Researchers found blood samples held a median of roughly 140,000 T cells.

The chain carries TRBV28 and TRBJ2-2, with 9 nucleotides matching TRBD1. This clonotype originated in a man aged 55 to 70 with urothelial cancer. The starting material was PBMCs, obtained around atezolizumab (anti-PD-L1) treatment. The CDR3 loop reads CASSQYRGPGLNTGELFF. The CDR3 region has the DNA TGTGCCAGCAGTCAATACAGGGGGCCGGGGCTGAACACCGGGGAGCTGTTTTTT. Drawing the rest from reference TRBV28 and TRBJ2-2, the complete variable domain is DVKVTQSSRYLVKRTGEKVFLECVQDMDHENMFWYRQDPGLGLRLIYFSYDVKMKEKGDIPEGYSVSREKKERFSLILESASTNQTSMYLCASSQYRGPGLNTGELFFGEGSRLTVL.